The 31 T cell receptor beta chains reported below all come from one sample, sequenced in a study of T-cell memory formation after mild COVID-19. TCRdb redid the calling of the 5' RACE reads with MiXCR, one entry per CDR3 protein. The sample contains 250,000 to 350,000 distinct CDR3 sequences, 15% to 20% of which appear only once. Material for sequencing was PBMCs or a T cell subset sorted from them (not recorded which). Receptor source: a man between 18 and 35 years old who had mild COVID-19 (a few samples of this study predate the infection). Cell type and time point are not known.

There are a few counts of this clonotype. V usage is TRBV12-3 or TRBV12-4 and J usage is TRBJ1-3; a weak D match, TRBD1 (6 bases). Trimming shortened V by 10 bases and J by 4 bases, and 14 bases separated the two germline ends. CDR3 size: 13 residues. The DNA of the CDR3 is TGTGCCACATCCCAGGGGTTAGGAAACACCATATATTTT. As protein: CATSQGLGNTIYF.

There are many counts of this clonotype. This chain joins TRBV7-9 and TRBJ2-1, with 8 bases that match TRBD2. The germline CDR1 and CDR2 sequences are SEHNR and FQNEAQ (reference sequence). The CDR3 is made up of 12 amino acids. V lost 5 bases and J lost 15; bases outside the gene matches: 9. The CDR3 region has the DNA TGTGCCAGCAGCCCTAACGGGGGGGCCCCGTTCTTC. Protein product: CASSPNGGAPFF.

This clonotype has at least ten counts. The chain couples TRBV28 to TRBJ1-1; 11 bases are shared with TRBD1. The ends lost 5 bases at V and 11 bases at J; junction bases unmatched: 10. In germline, CDR1 is MDHEN, CDR2 SYDVKM. The CDR3 loop spans 14 amino acids. The CDR3 sequence: CASSHRDRGIRAFF. CDR3 nucleotides: TGTGCCAGCAGTCACAGGGACAGGGGGATTCGGGCTTTCTTT.

This clonotype was counted a few times. The chain joins TRBV3-1 to TRBJ2-1; the D is unclear. V was pared by 5 bases and J by 3 bases, with 17 bases between. Germline V gene sequence: CDR1 LGHDT, CDR2 YNNKEL (reference sequence). There are 16 residues in the CDR3. The chain's CDR3 is CASSNRDNAFYNEQFF. The DNA for the CDR3 is TGTGCCAGCAGCAACCGCGATAACGCCTTCTACAATGAGCAGTTCTTC.

This clonotype has only a few counts. V and J are TRBV6-5 and TRBJ2-1; unclear D gene. The CDR3 totals 13 residues. Trimming took 6 bases from V and 7 from J, leaving 13 bases between them. Germline CDR1 and CDR2: MNHEY and SVGAGI. The CDR3 DNA reads TGTGCCAGCAGCGACGGGTCGGTGAATGAGCAGTTCTTC. Protein: CASSDGSVNEQFF.

The chain employs TRBV29-1 and TRBJ1-2; 7 nucleotides align to TRBD1. The CDR3 is 12 residues long. Germline lookup yields CDR1 SQVTM and CDR2 ANQGSEA. After removal of 7 bases from V and 1 base from J, the junction contained 3 bases not matched to a gene. This CDR3 is CSAGTDNYGYTF. In nucleotides, the CDR3 is TGCAGCGCCGGGACAGATAACTATGGCTACACCTTC.

This clonotype was counted a few times. The chain uses TRBV6-2 or TRBV6-3 and TRBJ2-7; 12 bases line up with TRBD2. The trim removed 10 bases at V and 4 bases at J, leaving 11 bases unmatched. From germline, CDR1 is MNHEY and CDR2 SVGEGT. CDR3 length equals 15 residues. CDR3 sequence reads: CATTTSGGYLYEQYV. The CDR3 region has the DNA TGTGCCACCACGACTAGCGGGGGTTATTTGTACGAGCAGTACGTC.

This clonotype came up many times. The V call is TRBV6-1, the J call TRBJ1-1, with TRBD1 as a possible D gene (6 bases). Trimming took 7 bases from V and 1 from J, leaving 13 bases between them. The CDR3 is 14 residues long. Germline loops: CDR1 MNHNS, CDR2 SASEGT. CDR3 coding DNA: TGTGCCAGCATCTACAGGGTAACGAACACTGAAGCTTTCTTT. Its protein is CASIYRVTNTEAFF.

The chain combines TRBV5-6 with TRBJ2-1; 8 bases line up with TRBD2. Germline V lookup: CDR1 SGHDT, CDR2 YYEEEE. The CDR3 extends over 15 amino acids. The V segment lost 0 bases and the J segment 5 bases; nucleotides outside the gene matches: 4. CDR3 nucleotide sequence: TGTGCCAGCAGCTTGGTGACTAGCGAGAACAATGAGCAGTTCTTC. Translation: CASSLVTSENNEQFF.

The chain combines TRBV4-1 with TRBJ2-1, with 12 bases aligning to TRBD2. CDR3 size: 17 residues. Germline values: CDR1 MGHRA, CDR2 YSYEKL. V lost 6 bases and J lost 2; bases outside the gene matches: 8. The CDR3 bases are TGCGCCAGCAGTTTTAGACTAGCGGGGGAAGCCTACAATGAGCAGTTCTTC. Protein: CASSFRLAGEAYNEQFF.

This clonotype was seen a single time. J is TRBJ2-5 and V is TRBV7-9; D may be TRBD2 (5 bases). Germline loops: CDR1 SEHNR, CDR2 FQNEAQ (reference sequence). There are 15 residues in the CDR3. Trimming cost V 1 base and J 5 bases, with 14 bases left between them. CDR3: CASSLVRVGVETQYF. The DNA for the CDR3 is TGTGCCAGCAGCTTAGTGCGGGTCGGGGTGGAGACCCAGTACTTC.

This clonotype was seen at least ten times. The chain couples TRBV2 to TRBJ2-1; possibly TRBD1 or TRBD2 for D (5 bases each). CDR1 is SNHLY and CDR2 is FYNNEI in the germline V gene. Trimming stripped 0 bases from V and 0 bases from J, with 9 bases between. The CDR3 runs to 16 residues. CDR3 loop: CASSEAQRGSYNEQFF. For the CDR3, the DNA is TGTGCCAGCAGTGAAGCTCAGAGGGGCTCCTACAATGAGCAGTTCTTC.

There are many counts of this clonotype. The chain recombines TRBV10-3 with TRBJ2-7; 8 bases align to TRBD1. Trimming at V came to 2 bases and at J to 3 bases, leaving 0 bases not matched to a gene. CDR1 and CDR2 from the germline V gene are ENHRY and SYGVKD. The CDR3 runs to 13 residues. CDR3 protein: CAISEGQGYEQYV. CDR3 DNA: TGTGCCATCAGTGAGGGACAGGGCTACGAGCAGTACGTC.

On this clonotype: It is likely a read error, because the conserved phenylalanine at the end of the CDR3 is missing. The rearrangement links TRBV11-2 to TRBJ2-1; D remains unclear. The germline V and J ends were trimmed by 3 bases and 8 bases, with 14 bases remaining between them. The germline V gene has CDR1 SGHAT and CDR2 FQNNGV. CDR3 size: 14 residues. The CDR3 here is CASSFHLSADEQFY. The CDR3, as DNA: TGTGCCAGCAGCTTTCACTTATCTGCCGATGAGCAGTTCTAC.

Ten or more counts support this clonotype. The J gene is TRBJ1-6, the V gene TRBV4-1; D is uncertain. The CDR3 loop spans 13 amino acids. The V end was cut by 4 bases, the J end by 8 bases, with 9 bases between. The germline CDR1 and CDR2 sequences are MGHRA and YSYEKL. Here the CDR3 DNA reads TGCGCCAGCAGCCGCAAGTGGGATTCACCCCTCCACTTT. It specifies CASSRKWDSPLHF.

This clonotype has at least ten counts. J is TRBJ2-2 and V is TRBV5-4; D may be TRBD2 (6 bases). V was shortened by 4 bases and J by 4 bases, with 17 bases between the two germline ends. CDR1 is SGHNT, CDR2 YYREEE, per germline (reference sequence). The CDR3 is made up of 16 amino acids. CDR3 protein: CASSTKSSGSTGELFF. In nucleotides, the CDR3 is TGTGCCAGCAGCACCAAGAGTAGCGGAAGCACCGGGGAGCTGTTTTTT.

The chain employs TRBV4-1 and TRBJ2-7; TRBD1 aligns across 10 bases. Per the germline V gene, CDR1 is MGHRA and CDR2 is YSYEKL. The CDR3 has 14 amino acids. Trimming took 3 bases from V and 3 from J; bases not matched to a gene: 2. Here the CDR3 reads CASSQGQGYYEQYV. The CDR3 bases are TGCGCCAGCAGCCAGGGACAGGGGTACTACGAGCAGTACGTC.

The chain combines TRBV7-2 with TRBJ1-3; D gene ambiguous. The CDR3 is made up of 14 amino acids. Germline V gene sequence: CDR1 SGHTA, CDR2 FQGNSA. V was trimmed by 5 bases and J by 0 bases, leaving 8 bases between them. CDR3 coding DNA: TGTGCCAGCAGCCGGATCCCCTCTGGAAACACCATATATTTT. Translated: CASSRIPSGNTIYF.

A few counts support this clonotype. This chain joins TRBV7-2 and TRBJ2-5; 8 positions agree with TRBD2. The germline V gene has CDR1 SGHTA and CDR2 FQGNSA. V shed 6 bases and J 5 bases; nucleotides not matched to a gene: 8. The CDR3 is 14 residues long. The CDR3 DNA reads as TGTGCCAGCAGACCGCGGGGGGCTTACGAGACCCAGTACTTC. This sequence encodes CASRPRGAYETQYF.

V is TRBV27 and J is TRBJ2-6; no clear D. Germline V gives CDR1 MNHEY, CDR2 SMNVEV (reference sequence). Deletions cut 2 bases from V and 0 bases from J, with 8 bases between. The CDR3 spans 16 residues. This CDR3 is CASSLLLTSGANVLTF. CDR3 nucleotide sequence: TGTGCCAGCAGTTTACTTCTGACCTCTGGGGCCAACGTCCTGACTTTC.

This chain uses TRBV5-1 with TRBJ2-5; D may be TRBD2 (6 bases). Trimming cost V 0 bases and J 5 bases, with 14 bases left between them. There are 15 residues in the CDR3. Germline lookup yields CDR1 SGHRS and CDR2 YFSETQ. CDR3 in amino acids: CASSLELPRGETQYF. Written as DNA, the CDR3 is TGCGCCAGCAGCTTGGAGCTCCCCCGGGGGGAGACCCAGTACTTC.

This chain connects TRBV7-2 to TRBJ2-3; D is perhaps TRBD1 (5 bases). Trimming stripped 4 bases from V and 1 base from J, with 12 bases between. Germline CDR1 is SGHTA and CDR2 is FQGNSA. This CDR3 comprises 15 residues. CDR3: CASSWSGRGTDTQYF. The CDR3 nucleotides read TGTGCCAGCAGCTGGAGTGGCAGGGGCACAGATACGCAGTATTTT.

This clonotype was picked up a small number of times. This chain connects TRBV7-2 to TRBJ2-3; the match to TRBD2 covers 9 bases. J lost 4 bases, V lost 5 bases, and 7 bases had no gene match. The CDR3 length is 15 residues. Germline assignment: CDR1 SGHTA and CDR2 FQGNSA. CDR3 sequence: CASSRGGAAADTQYF. DNA for the CDR3: TGTGCCAGCAGCCGCGGGGGGGCCGCGGCAGATACGCAGTATTTT.

This clonotype was detected a few times. The chain links TRBV20-1 to TRBJ2-7, with D possibly TRBD1 on 5 matching bases. The CDR3 covers 13 residues. CDR1 DFQATT and CDR2 SNEGSKA come from the germline V gene (reference sequence). Deletions cut 6 bases from V and 0 bases from J, with 12 bases between. The CDR3 DNA reads as TGCAGTGCCGAGGTCCAGGGCTCCTACGAGCAGTACGTC. This sequence encodes CSAEVQGSYEQYV.

The chain joins TRBV12-3 or TRBV12-4 to TRBJ2-1; 7 bases fit TRBD1. The ends lost 4 bases at V and 3 bases at J; junction bases unmatched: 6. The CDR3 is 15 amino acids. DNA for the CDR3: TGTGCCAGCAGTTACGGACAGGTGATCTACAATGAGCAGTTCTTC. It codes for CASSYGQVIYNEQFF.

This clonotype was seen more than once but under ten times. V usage is TRBV10-1 and J usage is TRBJ2-3; D possibly corresponds to TRBD2 (5 bases). Germline CDR1 is WNHNN and CDR2 is SYGVQD (reference sequence). This CDR3 contains 12 residues. The V gene lost 2 bases and the J gene lost 9 bases, with 9 bases spanning the gap. The CDR3 reads CASSEGTRTQYF. As DNA, the CDR3 is TGCGCCAGCAGTGAGGGTACTAGGACGCAGTATTTT.

The chain recombines TRBV20-1 with TRBJ2-3; D may be TRBD1 (6 bases). The V gene's germline CDR1 is DFQATT and CDR2 SNEGSKA (reference sequence). The CDR3 runs to 16 residues. V lost 4 bases, J lost 1 base, and 18 bases lay in between. The CDR3 sequence: CSAMDPGTLRTDTQYF. The CDR3 DNA is TGCAGTGCTATGGATCCCGGGACATTACGCACAGATACGCAGTATTTT.

The genes are TRBV6-5 and TRBJ2-3; 14 nucleotides agree with TRBD2. The trim removed 6 bases at V and 7 bases at J, leaving 6 bases unmatched. Looked up from germline, CDR1 is MNHEY and CDR2 is SVGAGI. The CDR3 spans 15 residues. CDR3 in DNA: TGTGCCAGCAGAAGACTAGCGGGGGGGCCGCATACGCAGTATTTT. Protein: CASRRLAGGPHTQYF.

There are a few counts of this clonotype. The CDR3 protein is CASRNSGRISNQPQHF. The CDR3 bases are TGTGCCAGCCGTAACAGCGGACGGATTAGCAATCAGCCCCAGCATTTT. V and J are TRBV2 and TRBJ1-5; no reliable D call. Trimming took 8 bases from V and 0 from J, leaving 17 bases between them. This CDR3 has 16 amino acids. CDR1 is SNHLY and CDR2 is FYNNEI in the germline V gene.

In this sample, this clonotype turned up a few times. V and J are TRBV11-2 and TRBJ1-4; D is perhaps TRBD1 (5 bases). The V gene's germline CDR1 is SGHAT and CDR2 FQNNGV. Trimming removed 4 bases from V and 0 bases from J, with 9 bases in between. The CDR3 is made up of 15 amino acids. In DNA form, the CDR3 reads TGTGCCAGCAGCTCCCAGGGATCAACTAATGAAAAACTGTTTTTT. Protein sequence: CASSSQGSTNEKLFF.

This rearrangement joins TRBV6-6 to TRBJ1-4, with D possibly being TRBD1 (6 bases). CDR1 and CDR2 from the germline V gene are MNHNY and SVGAGI (reference sequence). With 7 bases removed from V and 6 bases from J, the gap between germline ends came to 12 bases. CDR3 length: 13 residues. This CDR3 is CASKQGGDEKLFF. The CDR3 DNA sequence: TGTGCCAGCAAACAGGGTGGGGATGAAAAACTGTTTTTT.